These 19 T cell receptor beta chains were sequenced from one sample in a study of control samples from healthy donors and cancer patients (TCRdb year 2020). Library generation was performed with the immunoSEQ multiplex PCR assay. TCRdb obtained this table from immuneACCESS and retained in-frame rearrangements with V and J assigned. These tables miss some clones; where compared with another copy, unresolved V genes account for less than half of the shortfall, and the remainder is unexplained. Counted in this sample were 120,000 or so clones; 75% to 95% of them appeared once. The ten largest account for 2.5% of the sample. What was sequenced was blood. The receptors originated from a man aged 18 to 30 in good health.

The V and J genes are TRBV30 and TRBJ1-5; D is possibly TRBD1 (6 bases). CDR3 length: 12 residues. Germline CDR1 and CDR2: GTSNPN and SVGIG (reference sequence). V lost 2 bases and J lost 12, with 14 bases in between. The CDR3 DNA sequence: TGTGCCTGGAGTTCCTCCCAGGGGTTCCAGCATTTT. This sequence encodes CAWSSSQGFQHF.

The CDR3 reads CASSTAGGRANTEAFF. The CDR3 nucleotides are TGTGCCAGTAGTACCGCCGGAGGCAGGGCAAACACTGAAGCTTTCTTT. This chain uses TRBV19 with TRBJ1-1; D is perhaps TRBD1 (5 bases). The length of the CDR3 is 16 residues. Trimming cost V 4 bases and J 2 bases, with 17 bases left between them. Germline-derived CDR1 and CDR2 are LNHDA and SQIVND (reference sequence). Combining the CDR3 with reference TRBV19 and TRBJ1-1 gives the whole variable domain DGGITQSPKYLFRKEGQNVTLSCEQNLNHDAMYWYRQDPGQGLRLIYYSQIVNDFQKGDIAEGYSVSREKKESFPLTVTSAQKNPTAFYLCASSTAGGRANTEAFFGQGTRLTVV.

CDR3 in amino acids: CASSTRVGEKLFF. The CDR3 DNA reads as TGTGCCAGCAGCACCCGAGTGGGCGAAAAACTGTTTTTT. The chain links TRBV7-8 to TRBJ1-4, with D uncertain. CDR1 is SGHVS, CDR2 FQNEAQ, per germline. With 5 bases removed from V and 8 bases from J, the gap between germline ends came to 12 bases. The CDR3 runs to 13 residues.

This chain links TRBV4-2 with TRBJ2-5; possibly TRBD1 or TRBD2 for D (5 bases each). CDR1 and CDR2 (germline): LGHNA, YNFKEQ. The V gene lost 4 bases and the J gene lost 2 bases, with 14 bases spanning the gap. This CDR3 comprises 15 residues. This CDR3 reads CASSPGLRDQETQYF. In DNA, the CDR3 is TGTGCCAGCAGCCCAGGGTTACGGGATCAAGAGACCCAGTACTTC.

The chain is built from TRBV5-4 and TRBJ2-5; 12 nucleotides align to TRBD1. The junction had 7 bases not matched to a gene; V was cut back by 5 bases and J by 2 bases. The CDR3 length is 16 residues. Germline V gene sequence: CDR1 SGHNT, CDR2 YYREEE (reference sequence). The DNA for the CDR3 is TGTGCCAGCAGAAGGGGACAGGGGGCACCTCAAGAGACCCAGTACTTC. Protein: CASRRGQGAPQETQYF.

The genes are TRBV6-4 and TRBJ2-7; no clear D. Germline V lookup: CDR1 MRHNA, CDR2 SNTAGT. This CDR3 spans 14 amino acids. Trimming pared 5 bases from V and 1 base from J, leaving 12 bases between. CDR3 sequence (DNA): TGTGCCAGCAGTCATTTGTTGGCGTCCTACGAGCAGTACTTC. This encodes CASSHLLASYEQYF.

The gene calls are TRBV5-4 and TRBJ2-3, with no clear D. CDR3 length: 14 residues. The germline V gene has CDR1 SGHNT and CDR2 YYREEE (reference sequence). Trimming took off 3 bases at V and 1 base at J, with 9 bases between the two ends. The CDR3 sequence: CASSSGVGTDTQYF. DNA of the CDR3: TGTGCCAGCAGCTCGGGTGTGGGCACAGATACGCAGTATTTT. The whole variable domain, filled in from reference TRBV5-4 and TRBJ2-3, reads ETGVTQSPTHLIKTRGQQVTLRCSSQSGHNTVSWYQQALGQGPQFIFQYYREEENGRGNFPPRFSGLQFPNYSSELNVNALELDDSALYLCASSSGVGTDTQYFGPGTRLTVL.

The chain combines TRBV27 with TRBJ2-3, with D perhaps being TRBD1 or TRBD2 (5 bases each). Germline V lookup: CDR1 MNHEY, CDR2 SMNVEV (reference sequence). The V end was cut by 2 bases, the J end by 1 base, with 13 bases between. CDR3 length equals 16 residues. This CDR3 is CASSLLLGRGTDTQYF. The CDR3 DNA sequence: TGTGCCAGCAGTTTACTCCTGGGACGGGGCACAGATACGCAGTATTTT.

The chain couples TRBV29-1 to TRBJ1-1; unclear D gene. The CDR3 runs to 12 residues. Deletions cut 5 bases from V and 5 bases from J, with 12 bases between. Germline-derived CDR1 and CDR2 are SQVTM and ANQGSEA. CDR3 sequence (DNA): TGCAGCGTTCCCTCCCAAGGGACTGAAGCTTTCTTT. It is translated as CSVPSQGTEAFF.

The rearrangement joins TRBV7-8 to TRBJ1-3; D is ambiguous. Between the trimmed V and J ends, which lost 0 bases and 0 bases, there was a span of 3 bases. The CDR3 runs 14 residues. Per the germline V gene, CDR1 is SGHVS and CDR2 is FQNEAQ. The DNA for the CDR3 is TGTGCCAGCAGCTTAGCAGGCTCTGGAAACACCATATATTTT. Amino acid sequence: CASSLAGSGNTIYF.

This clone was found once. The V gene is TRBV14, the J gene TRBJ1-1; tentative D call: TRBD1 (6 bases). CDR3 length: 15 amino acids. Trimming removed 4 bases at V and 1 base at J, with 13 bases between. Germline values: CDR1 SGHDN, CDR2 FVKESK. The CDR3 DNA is TGTGCCAGCAGCCCTTTACAGGGAAAGAACACTGAAGCTTTCTTT. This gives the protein CASSPLQGKNTEAFF. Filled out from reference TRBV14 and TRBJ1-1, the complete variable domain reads EAGVTQFPSHSVIEKGQTVTLRCDPISGHDNLYWYRRVMGKEIKFLLHFVKESKQDESGMPNNRFLAERTGGTYSTLKVQPAELEDSGVYFCASSPLQGKNTEAFFGQGTRLTVV.

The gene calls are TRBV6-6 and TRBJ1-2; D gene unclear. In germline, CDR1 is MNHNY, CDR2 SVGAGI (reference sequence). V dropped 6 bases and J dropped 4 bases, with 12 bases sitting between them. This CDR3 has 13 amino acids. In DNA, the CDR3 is TGTGCCAGCAGCTTATCAATCCTCTATGGCTACACCTTC. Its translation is CASSLSILYGYTF.

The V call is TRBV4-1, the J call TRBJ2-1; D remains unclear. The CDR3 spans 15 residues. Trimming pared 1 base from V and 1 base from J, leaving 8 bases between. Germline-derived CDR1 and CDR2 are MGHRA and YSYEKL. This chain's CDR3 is CASSQVISSYNEQFF. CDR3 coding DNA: TGCGCCAGCAGCCAAGTAATCAGTTCCTACAATGAGCAGTTCTTC.

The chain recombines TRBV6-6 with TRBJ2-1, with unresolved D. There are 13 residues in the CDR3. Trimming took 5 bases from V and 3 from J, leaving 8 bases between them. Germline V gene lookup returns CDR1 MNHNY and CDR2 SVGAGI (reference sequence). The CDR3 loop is CASSPENYNEQFF. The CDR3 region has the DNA TGTGCCAGCAGTCCCGAGAACTACAATGAGCAGTTCTTC.

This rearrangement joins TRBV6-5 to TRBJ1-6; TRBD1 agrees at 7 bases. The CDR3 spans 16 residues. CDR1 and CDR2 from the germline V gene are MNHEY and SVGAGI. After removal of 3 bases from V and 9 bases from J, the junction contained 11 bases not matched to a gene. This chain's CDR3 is CASSYTGEGGISPLHF. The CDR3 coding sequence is TGTGCCAGCAGTTATACAGGGGAGGGAGGGATTTCACCCCTCCACTTT.

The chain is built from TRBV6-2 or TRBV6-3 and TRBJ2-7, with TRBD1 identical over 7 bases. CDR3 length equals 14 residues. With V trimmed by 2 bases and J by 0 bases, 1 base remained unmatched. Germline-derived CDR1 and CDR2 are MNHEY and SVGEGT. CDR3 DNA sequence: TGTGCCAGCAGTTACGGGGACAGCTCCTACGAGCAGTACGTC. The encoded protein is CASSYGDSSYEQYV.

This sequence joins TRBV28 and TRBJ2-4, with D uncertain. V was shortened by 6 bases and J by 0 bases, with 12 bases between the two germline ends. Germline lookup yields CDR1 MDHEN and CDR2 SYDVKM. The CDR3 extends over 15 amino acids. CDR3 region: CASSRTGLAKNIQYF. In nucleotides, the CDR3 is TGTGCCAGCAGCCGGACCGGTTTAGCCAAAAACATTCAGTACTTC. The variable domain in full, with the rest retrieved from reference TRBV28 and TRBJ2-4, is DVKVTQSSRYLVKRTGEKVFLECVQDMDHENMFWYRQDPGLGLRLIYFSYDVKMKEKGDIPEGYSVSREKKERFSLILESASTNQTSMYLCASSRTGLAKNIQYFGAGTRLSVL.

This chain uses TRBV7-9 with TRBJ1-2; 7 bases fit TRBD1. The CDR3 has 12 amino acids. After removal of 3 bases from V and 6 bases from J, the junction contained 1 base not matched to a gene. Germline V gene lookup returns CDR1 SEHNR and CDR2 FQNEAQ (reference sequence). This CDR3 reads CASSFGTDGYTF. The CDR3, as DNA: TGTGCCAGCAGCTTCGGGACAGATGGCTACACCTTC.

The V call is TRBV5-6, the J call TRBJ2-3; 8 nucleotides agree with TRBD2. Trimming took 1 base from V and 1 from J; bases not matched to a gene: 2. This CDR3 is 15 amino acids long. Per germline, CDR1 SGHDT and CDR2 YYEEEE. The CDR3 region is CASSLTRGGTDTQYF. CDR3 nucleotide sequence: TGTGCCAGCAGCTTGACGCGGGGGGGCACAGATACGCAGTATTTT.